The T cell receptor beta chain described here comes from a study of CD4+ T cells in melanoma (dated by TCRdb to 2022 to 2024). With regard to the full study: The study investigated neoantigen-specific CD4+ T cells in human melanoma. Broad study findings and their caveats: Neoantigen-specific CD4+ T cells were reported to be correlated with the function of CD8+ T cells, macrophages and B cells. Neoantigen-specific CD4+ T cells in melanoma were reported to show diverse differentiation states.

As regards this clone: Its antigen target is currently unknown. No clone much larger than this one lies a single base away; base qualities are absent.

Donors were patients with melanoma. The library came from the immunoSEQ multiplex PCR assay. TCRdb re-hosts the immuneACCESS table, in-frame sequences only. Its copies lack some clones; in the studies checked, an unresolved V gene accounts for under half of them, and the cause for the rest is not known. Counted in this sample were roughly 9,800 clones; around 60% of them appeared once. About 13% of the sample is held by the ten biggest clonotypes. The receptor was derived from a human donor with melanoma. The sample taken for sequencing was cells from a culture (not recorded whether cultured in vitro).

The CDR3 is CASSARPRATQYF. The DNA sequence reads TGTGCCAGCAGCGCGCGTCCCCGGGCTACGCAGTATTTT. The sequence is built from TRBV11-3 and TRBJ2-3, with the identity of the D gene unclear. Its CDR3 holds 13 amino acids, cysteine through phenylalanine. CDR3 DNA only is kept here, 39 bases in frame from base 1. V drops 5 bases and J drops 8 bases, leaving 14 bases in between. CDR1 and CDR2 are drawn from the germline V gene: SGHNT, YENEEA.